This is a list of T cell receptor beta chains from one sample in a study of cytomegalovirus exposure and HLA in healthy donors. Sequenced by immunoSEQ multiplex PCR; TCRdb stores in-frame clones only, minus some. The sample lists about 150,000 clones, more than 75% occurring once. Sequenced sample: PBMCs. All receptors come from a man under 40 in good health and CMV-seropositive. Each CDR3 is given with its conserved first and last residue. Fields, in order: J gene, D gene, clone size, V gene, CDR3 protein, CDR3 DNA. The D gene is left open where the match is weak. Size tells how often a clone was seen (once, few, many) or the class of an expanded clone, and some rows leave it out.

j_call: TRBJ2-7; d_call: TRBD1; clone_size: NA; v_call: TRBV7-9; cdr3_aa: CASSLTRDSSYEQYF; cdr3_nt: TGTGCCAGCAGCCTCACCCGGGACAGCAGTTACGAGCAGTACTTC
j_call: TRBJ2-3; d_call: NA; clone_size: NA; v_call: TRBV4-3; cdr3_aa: CASAAEHTDTQYF; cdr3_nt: TGCGCCAGCGCTGCGGAGCACACAGATACGCAGTATTTT
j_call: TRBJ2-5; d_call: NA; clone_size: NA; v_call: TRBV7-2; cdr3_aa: CASSFVTRGETQYF; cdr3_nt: TGTGCCAGCAGCTTCGTCACCCGGGGGGAGACCCAGTACTTC
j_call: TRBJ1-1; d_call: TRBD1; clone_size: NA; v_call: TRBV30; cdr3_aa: CAWSSGEGTAVTEAFF; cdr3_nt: TGTGCCTGGAGCTCGGGGGAAGGGACAGCCGTTACTGAAGCTTTCTTT
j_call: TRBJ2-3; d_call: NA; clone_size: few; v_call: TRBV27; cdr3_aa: CASTALGSETDTQYF; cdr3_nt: TGTGCCAGTACCGCGCTAGGTAGCGAGACAGATACGCAGTATTTT
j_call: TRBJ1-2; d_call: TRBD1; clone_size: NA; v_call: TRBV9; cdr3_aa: CASSGPQGDSYGYTF; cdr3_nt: TGTGCCAGCAGCGGACCCCAGGGGGATTCCTATGGCTACACCTTC
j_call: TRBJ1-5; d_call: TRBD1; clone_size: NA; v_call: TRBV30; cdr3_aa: CAWSPTGGSNQPQHF; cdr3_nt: TGTGCCTGGAGCCCCACAGGGGGCTCAAATCAGCCCCAGCATTTT
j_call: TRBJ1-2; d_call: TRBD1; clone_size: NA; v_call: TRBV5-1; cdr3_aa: CASSLEGAQRGYTF; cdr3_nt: TGCGCCAGCAGCTTGGAGGGGGCTCAGAGGGGCTACACCTTC
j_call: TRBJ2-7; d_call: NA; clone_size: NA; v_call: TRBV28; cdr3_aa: CASSSQSTAQFNYEQYF; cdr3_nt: TGTGCCAGCAGTTCCCAATCGACGGCACAGTTTAACTACGAGCAGTACTTC
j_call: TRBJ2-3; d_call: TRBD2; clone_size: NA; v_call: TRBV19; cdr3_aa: CATQRGPTDTQYF; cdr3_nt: TGTGCCACTCAGCGGGGTCCCACAGATACGCAGTATTTT
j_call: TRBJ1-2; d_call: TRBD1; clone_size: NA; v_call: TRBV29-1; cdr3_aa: CSVPSGQGGYGYTF; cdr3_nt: TGCAGCGTTCCTTCCGGACAGGGTGGCTATGGCTACACCTTC
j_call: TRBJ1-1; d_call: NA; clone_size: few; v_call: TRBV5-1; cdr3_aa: CASSFTEGTEAFF; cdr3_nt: TGCGCCAGCAGCTTCACAGAGGGCACTGAAGCTTTCTTT
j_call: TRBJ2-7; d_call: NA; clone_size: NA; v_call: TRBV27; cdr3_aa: CASSLSSAAYEQYF; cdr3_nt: TGTGCCAGCAGTTTATCTTCGGCGGCCTACGAGCAGTACTTC
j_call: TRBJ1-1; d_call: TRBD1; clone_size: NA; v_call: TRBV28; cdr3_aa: CASSLLQGTGNTEAFF; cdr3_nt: TGTGCCAGCAGTCTGTTACAAGGGACAGGGAACACTGAAGCTTTCTTT
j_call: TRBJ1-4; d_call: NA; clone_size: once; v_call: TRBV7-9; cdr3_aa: CASSFDAVTNEKLFF; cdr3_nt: TGTGCCAGCAGCTTTGACGCGGTAACTAATGAAAAACTGTTTTTT
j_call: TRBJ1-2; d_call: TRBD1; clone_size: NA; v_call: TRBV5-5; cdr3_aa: CASSLETGVGGYTF; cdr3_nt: TGTGCCAGCAGCTTAGAGACAGGGGTAGGTGGCTACACCTTC
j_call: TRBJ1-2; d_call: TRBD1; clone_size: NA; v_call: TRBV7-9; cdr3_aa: CASSPGTVNYGYTF; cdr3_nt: TGTGCCAGCAGCCCCGGGACAGTCAACTATGGCTACACCTTC
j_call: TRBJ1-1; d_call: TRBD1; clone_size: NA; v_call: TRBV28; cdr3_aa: CASSLEGARTDEAFF; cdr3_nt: TGTGCCAGCAGTTTAGAGGGGGCGCGAACAGATGAAGCTTTCTTT
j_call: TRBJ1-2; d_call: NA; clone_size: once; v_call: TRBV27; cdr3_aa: CASSSRTDSSLGYTF; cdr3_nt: TGTGCCAGCAGCAGCCGGACGGACAGTTCACTGGGCTACACCTTC
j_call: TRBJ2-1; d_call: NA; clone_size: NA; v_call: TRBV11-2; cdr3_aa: CASSPLRERPYNEQFF; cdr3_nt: TGTGCCAGCAGCCCCCTTAGAGAGCGGCCCTACAATGAGCAGTTCTTC
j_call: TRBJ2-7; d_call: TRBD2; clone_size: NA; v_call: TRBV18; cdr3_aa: CASSSLAGGPVDEQYF; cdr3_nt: TGTGCCAGCTCATCACTAGCGGGGGGGCCAGTGGATGAGCAGTACTTC
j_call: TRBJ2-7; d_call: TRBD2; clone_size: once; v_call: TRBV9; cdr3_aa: CASSVGSSGGDYEQYF; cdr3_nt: TGTGCCAGCAGCGTAGGTAGTAGCGGGGGGGACTACGAGCAGTACTTC
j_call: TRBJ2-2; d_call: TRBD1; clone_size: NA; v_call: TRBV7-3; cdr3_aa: CASSPGQAPSRTGELFF; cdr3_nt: TGCGCCAGCAGCCCGGGACAGGCTCCCTCGAGGACCGGGGAGCTGTTTTTT
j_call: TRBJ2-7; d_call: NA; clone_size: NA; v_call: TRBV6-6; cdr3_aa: CASSYSGGQSYEQYF; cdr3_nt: TGTGCCAGCAGTTATAGTGGAGGCCAATCCTACGAGCAGTACTTC
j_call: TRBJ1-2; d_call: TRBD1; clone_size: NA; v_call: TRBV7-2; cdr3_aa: CASRRIGGTGVINYGYTF; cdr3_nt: TGTGCCAGCAGACGAATTGGGGGGACAGGGGTTATCAACTATGGCTACACCTTC
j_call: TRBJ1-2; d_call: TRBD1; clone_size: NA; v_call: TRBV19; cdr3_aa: CASRNLGMGQTISINYGYTF; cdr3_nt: TGTGCCAGTAGAAATCTAGGTATGGGACAGACGATATCCATTAACTATGGCTACACCTTC
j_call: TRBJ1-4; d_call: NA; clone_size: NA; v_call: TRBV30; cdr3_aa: CAWAADSTNEKLFF; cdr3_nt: TGTGCCTGGGCAGCTGACTCAACTAATGAAAAACTGTTTTTT
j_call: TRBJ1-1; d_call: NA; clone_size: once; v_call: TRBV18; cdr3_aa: CASSPRQGSTEAFF; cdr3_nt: TGTGCCAGCTCACCGAGGCAGGGCAGCACTGAAGCTTTCTTT
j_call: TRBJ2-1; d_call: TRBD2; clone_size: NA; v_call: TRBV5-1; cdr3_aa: CASSRGGGVGSGSLTYNEQFF; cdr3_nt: TGCGCCAGCAGCCGAGGTGGGGGGGTCGGTAGCGGGAGCCTAACCTACAATGAGCAGTTCTTC
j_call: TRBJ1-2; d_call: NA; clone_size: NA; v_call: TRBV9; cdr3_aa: CASSVVQGLDGYTF; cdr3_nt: TGTGCCAGCAGCGTAGTACAGGGTCTCGATGGCTACACCTTC
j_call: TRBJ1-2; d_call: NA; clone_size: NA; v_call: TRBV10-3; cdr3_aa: CAISESGAARGYTF; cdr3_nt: TGTGCCATCAGTGAGTCAGGGGCCGCCCGAGGCTACACCTTC
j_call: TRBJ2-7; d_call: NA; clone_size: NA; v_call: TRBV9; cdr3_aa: CASSADRRF; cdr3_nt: TGTGCCAGCAGCGCGGATCGGAGGTTC
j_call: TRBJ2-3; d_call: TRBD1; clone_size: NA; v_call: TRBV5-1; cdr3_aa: CASSLQGVETDTQYF; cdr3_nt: TGCGCCAGCAGCTTACAGGGGGTGGAGACAGATACGCAGTATTTT
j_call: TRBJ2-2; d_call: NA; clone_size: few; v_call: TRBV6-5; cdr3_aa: CASTPPGRGGELFF; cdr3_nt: TGTGCCAGCACCCCGCCAGGGCGAGGCGGGGAGCTGTTTTTT
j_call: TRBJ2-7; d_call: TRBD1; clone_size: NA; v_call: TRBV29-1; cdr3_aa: CSVGGQGAREQYF; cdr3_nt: TGCAGCGTAGGAGGACAGGGGGCGCGGGAGCAGTACTTC
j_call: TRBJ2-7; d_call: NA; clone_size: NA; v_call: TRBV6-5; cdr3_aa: CASTRSGGGSYEQYF; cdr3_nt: TGTGCCAGCACCCGGTCGGGTGGTGGCTCCTACGAGCAGTACTTC